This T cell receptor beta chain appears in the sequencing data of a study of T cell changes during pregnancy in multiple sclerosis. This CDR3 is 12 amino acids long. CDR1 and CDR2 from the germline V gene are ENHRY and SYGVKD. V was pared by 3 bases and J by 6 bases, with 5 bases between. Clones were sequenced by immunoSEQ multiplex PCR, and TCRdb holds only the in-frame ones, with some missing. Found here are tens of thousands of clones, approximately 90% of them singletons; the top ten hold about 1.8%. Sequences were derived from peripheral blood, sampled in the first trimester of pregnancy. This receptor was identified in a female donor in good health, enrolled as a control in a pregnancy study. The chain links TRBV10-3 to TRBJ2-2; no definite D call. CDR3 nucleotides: TGTGCCATCAGTGACTCCGCCGGGGAGCTGTTTTTT. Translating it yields CAISDSAGELFF.